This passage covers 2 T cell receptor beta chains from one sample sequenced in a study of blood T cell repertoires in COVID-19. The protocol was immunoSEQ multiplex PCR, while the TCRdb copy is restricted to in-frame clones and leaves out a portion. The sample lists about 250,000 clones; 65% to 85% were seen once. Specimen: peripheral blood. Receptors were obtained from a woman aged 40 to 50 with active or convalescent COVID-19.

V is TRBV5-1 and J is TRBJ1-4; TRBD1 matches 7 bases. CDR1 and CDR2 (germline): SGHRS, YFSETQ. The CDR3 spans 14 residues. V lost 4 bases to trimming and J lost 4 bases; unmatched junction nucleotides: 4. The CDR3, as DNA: TGCGCCAGCAGCCACGGGACAGATAATGAAAAACTGTTTTTT. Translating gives CASSHGTDNEKLFF.

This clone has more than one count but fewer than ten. The CDR3 protein is CATSRRTVQETQYF. The CDR3 coding sequence is TGTGCCACCAGCAGACGGACAGTTCAAGAGACCCAGTACTTC. The V call is TRBV15, the J call TRBJ2-5; perhaps TRBD1 as D (6 bases). The germline V and J ends were trimmed by 2 bases and 2 bases, with 9 bases remaining between them. Looked up from germline, CDR1 is LNHNV and CDR2 is YYDKDF (reference sequence). CDR3 length: 14 residues.